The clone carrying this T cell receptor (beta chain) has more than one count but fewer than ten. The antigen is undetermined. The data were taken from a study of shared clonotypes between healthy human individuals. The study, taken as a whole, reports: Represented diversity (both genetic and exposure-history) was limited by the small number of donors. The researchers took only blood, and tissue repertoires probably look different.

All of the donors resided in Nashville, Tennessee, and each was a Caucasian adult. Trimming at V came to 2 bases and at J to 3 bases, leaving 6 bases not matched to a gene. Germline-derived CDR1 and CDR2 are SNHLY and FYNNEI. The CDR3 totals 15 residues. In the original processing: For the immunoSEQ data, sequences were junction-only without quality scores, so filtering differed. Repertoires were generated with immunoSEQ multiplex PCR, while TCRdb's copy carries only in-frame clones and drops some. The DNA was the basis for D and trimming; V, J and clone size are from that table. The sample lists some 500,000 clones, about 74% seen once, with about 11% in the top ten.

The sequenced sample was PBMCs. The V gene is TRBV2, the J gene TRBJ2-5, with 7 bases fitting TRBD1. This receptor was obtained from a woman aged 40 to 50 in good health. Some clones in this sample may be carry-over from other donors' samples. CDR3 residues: CASSELGTVKETQYF. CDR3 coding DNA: TGTGCCAGCAGTGAATTGGGGACAGTAAAAGAGACCCAGTACTTC.